The rows below give T cell receptor beta chains drawn from one sample of a study of spatial heterogeneity in lung cancer. TCRdb reprocessed the 5' RACE reads via MiXCR and lists one record per CDR3 protein. This table has some 54,000 distinct CDR3 sequences, roughly 7% appearing once. Sequencing was performed on PBMCs, taken at follow-up. Receptors originate from a female donor with early-stage non-small cell lung cancer. CDR3s include the opening cysteine and the closing phenylalanine or tryptophan. The order of the fields is D gene, V gene, clone size, J gene, CDR3 protein, CDR3 DNA. D genes are given only for firm matches. Not all rows give a size; the values are once, few, many and, for expanded clones, a class.

>.|TRBV27|.|TRBJ1-6
CASSGRAPYNSPLHF
TGTGCCAGCAGTGGCAGGGCGCCCTATAATTCACCCCTCCACTTT
>TRBD1|TRBV4-1|many|TRBJ1-1
CASSQAGGPYDTEAFF
TGCGCCAGCAGCCAAGCAGGGGGCCCGTACGACACTGAAGCTTTCTTT
>TRBD2|TRBV20-1|many|TRBJ2-1
CSARRRGIYNEQFF
TGCAGTGCTAGAAGGCGGGGGATTTACAATGAGCAGTTCTTC
>.|TRBV15|few|TRBJ1-5
CAIAIYRTSNQPQHF
TGTGCCATTGCTATTTACAGAACTAGCAATCAGCCCCAGCATTTT
>TRBD1|TRBV5-1|few|TRBJ2-7
CASSLVGGQGLYEQYF
TGCGCCAGCAGCTTGGTCGGGGGACAGGGTCTGTACGAGCAGTACTTC
>TRBD2|TRBV7-9|many|TRBJ2-1
CASSLRGGHNEQFF
TGTGCCAGCAGCTTGCGGGGGGGCCACAATGAGCAGTTCTTC
>.|TRBV30|.|TRBJ2-7
CAWKETYEQYF
TGTGCCTGGAAGGAAACCTACGAGCAGTACTTC
>.|TRBV5-1|many|TRBJ1-1
CASSLDRASTEAFF
TGCGCCAGCAGCTTGGACAGGGCTTCCACTGAAGCTTTCTTT
>TRBD2|TRBV7-2|few|TRBJ2-1
CASSSTGTSGGRSYNEQFF
TGTGCCAGCAGCTCCACCGGGACTAGCGGGGGGAGATCCTACAATGAGCAGTTCTTC
>TRBD1|TRBV7-9|.|TRBJ1-5
CASSPGTGLGNQPQHF
TGTGCCAGCAGCCCAGGGACAGGGCTTGGCAATCAGCCCCAGCATTTT
>TRBD1|TRBV7-9|many|TRBJ2-3
CASSLRQGTDTQYF
TGTGCCAGCAGCTTACGACAGGGTACAGATACGCAGTATTTT
>.|TRBV7-2|many|TRBJ1-1
CASSRTVNTEAFF
TGTGCCAGCAGCAGAACAGTAAACACTGAAGCTTTCTTT
>.|TRBV20-1|many|TRBJ2-2
CSATDSGTFFGELFF
TGCAGTGCTACAGATTCCGGGACATTCTTCGGGGAGCTGTTTTTT
>.|TRBV7-8|few|TRBJ2-3
CASSLGAIRGTDTQYF
TGTGCCAGCAGCTTAGGGGCGATCCGCGGCACAGATACGCAGTATTTT
>TRBD1|TRBV24-1|many|TRBJ1-5
CAAPLRGQDPYQPQHF
TGTGCCGCCCCCCTCCGGGGACAGGATCCTTATCAGCCCCAGCATTTT
>.|TRBV7-9|many|TRBJ1-1
CASSLAWNPDLAFF
TGTGCCAGCAGCTTAGCGTGGAATCCGGATTTAGCTTTCTTT
>.|TRBV18|many|TRBJ1-2
CASSPEDARTF
TGTGCCAGCTCACCCGAGGACGCAAGAACTTTC
>.|TRBV28|many|TRBJ2-7
CASSLSGVYEQYF
TGTGCCAGCAGTTTATCAGGGGTCTACGAGCAGTACTTC
>.|TRBV6-1|few|TRBJ1-2
CASSLYDELGYTF
TGTGCCAGCAGTCTCTATGATGAGTTAGGCTACACCTTC
>.|TRBV29-1|few|TRBJ2-4
CSVHQEGVAKNIQYF
TGCAGCGTCCATCAGGAAGGGGTAGCCAAAAACATTCAGTACTTC
>TRBD1|TRBV9|few|TRBJ2-7
CASSAGQGSSYEQYF
TGTGCCAGCAGCGCCGGACAGGGTTCCTCCTACGAGCAGTACTTC
>.|TRBV12-3/TRBV12-4|few|TRBJ2-4
CASSLGSAKNIQYF
TGTGCCAGCAGCCTGGGGTCGGCCAAAAACATTCAGTACTTC
>.|TRBV25-1|many|TRBJ1-2
CASSEPATGDYGYTF
TGTGCCAGCAGTGAGCCAGCCACGGGGGACTATGGCTACACCTTC
>.|TRBV10-2|.|TRBJ1-5
CASSPSGTNQPQHF
TGCGCCAGCAGTCCTTCAGGGACGAATCAGCCCCAGCATTTT
>TRBD2|TRBV5-6|many|TRBJ2-2
CASSPWLADTGELFF
TGTGCCAGCAGCCCCTGGCTAGCGGACACCGGGGAGCTGTTTTTT
>TRBD2|TRBV6-2/TRBV6-3|.|TRBJ2-7
CASRPSGTSGYEQYF
TGTGCCAGCAGGCCGTCCGGGACTAGCGGCTACGAGCAGTACTTC
>.|TRBV2|many|TRBJ2-5
CASSGVEGQETQYF
TGTGCCAGCAGCGGAGTGGAGGGTCAAGAGACCCAGTACTTC
>.|TRBV5-3|few|TRBJ1-5
CARSIGRFKTQPQHF
TGTGCCAGAAGCATTGGACGTTTTAAGACTCAGCCCCAGCATTTT
>TRBD1|TRBV13|many|TRBJ2-7
CASSNRGTYEQYF
TGTGCCAGCTCAAACAGGGGGACCTACGAGCAGTACTTC
>TRBD1|TRBV29-1|.|TRBJ1-3
CSVAGTVGNTIYF
TGCAGCGTCGCGGGGACAGTTGGAAACACCATATATTTT
>.|TRBV9|few|TRBJ2-1
CASSVSSTEDNEQFF
TGTGCCAGCAGCGTCTCGAGTACTGAGGACAATGAGCAGTTCTTC
>TRBD1|TRBV27|many|TRBJ2-2
CASRRGQGLFGDGELFF
TGTGCCAGCAGGAGGGGACAGGGCCTTTTTGGGGACGGGGAGCTGTTTTTT
>.|TRBV7-2|many|TRBJ2-2
CASSLIVVANTGELFF
TGTGCCAGCAGCCTTATAGTGGTGGCGAACACCGGGGAGCTGTTTTTT
>.|TRBV2|.|TRBJ2-7
CASSRELLNAYEQYF
TGTGCCAGCAGTAGGGAGTTATTGAACGCCTACGAGCAGTACTTC